Below, 26 T cell receptor beta chains from the same sample are listed, as sequenced in a study of T cell repertoires in cytomegalovirus infection. TCRdb reanalysed the reads using MiXCR and keeps one entry per CDR3 protein. Of under 150,000 distinct CDR3 sequences in the sample, 8% to 9% were seen once. Sequencing input: PBMCs. The receptors derive from a human donor in good health (CMV status not recorded). Some clones in this sample may be carry-over from other donors' samples.

This clonotype was recorded many times. The chain recombines TRBV6-5 with TRBJ2-7; D unresolved. The CDR3 length is 13 residues. V shed 3 bases and J shed 5 bases, with 11 bases lying between them. CDR1 is MNHEY, CDR2 SVGAGI, per germline. The CDR3: CASSYLRAHEQYF. The DNA for the CDR3 is TGTGCCAGCAGTTATTTAAGGGCCCACGAGCAGTACTTC.

The chain employs TRBV29-1 and TRBJ1-1; TRBD1 might be the D (5 bases). The germline V and J ends were trimmed by 7 bases and 0 bases, with 9 bases remaining between them. Germline CDR1 SQVTM, CDR2 ANQGSEA. The CDR3 length is 12 residues. This CDR3 reads CSAGLMNTEAFF. The CDR3 nucleotides are TGCAGCGCGGGACTCATGAACACTGAAGCTTTCTTT. The full variable domain, its missing parts supplied by reference TRBV29-1 and TRBJ1-1, is SAVISQKPSRDICQRGTSLTIQCQVDSQVTMMFWYRQQPGQSLTLIATANQGSEATYESGFVIDKFPISRPNLTFSTLTVSNMSPEDSSIYLCSAGLMNTEAFFGQGTRLTVV.

There are many counts of this clonotype. J is TRBJ2-7 and V is TRBV7-2; 7 bases are a match to TRBD2. The germline V gene has CDR1 SGHTA and CDR2 FQGNSA. The CDR3 is 14 amino acids. The junction had 13 bases not matched to a gene; V was cut back by 11 bases and J by 3 bases. CDR3 amino acids: CACSEGGGGYEQYF. DNA of the CDR3: TGTGCCTGTTCTGAGGGCGGGGGAGGCTACGAGCAGTACTTC.

This clonotype was detected ten times or more. This chain joins TRBV28 and TRBJ2-7; D call uncertain. Trimming removed 4 bases at V and 0 bases at J, with 16 bases between. The CDR3 totals 16 residues. Germline lookup yields CDR1 MDHEN and CDR2 SYDVKM. The CDR3 protein is CASSSVGIDNSYEQYF. CDR3 DNA: TGTGCCAGCAGTTCCGTGGGGATAGACAACTCCTACGAGCAGTACTTC.

The table lists this clonotype with many counts. The germline gene is not matched at one end of the junction; a read error may be the cause. J is TRBJ2-3 and V is TRBV7-2, with D possibly TRBD2 on 5 matching bases. The CDR3 is 14 amino acids. The germline CDR1 and CDR2 sequences are SGHTA and FQGNSA. DNA of the CDR3: TGTGCCAGCAGCTTAAACCCTAGCACTGATACGCAGTATTTT. The encoded protein is CASSLNPSTDTQYF. The complete variable domain, with remaining parts taken from reference TRBV7-2 and TRBJ2-3, reads GAGVSQSPSNKVTEKGKDVELRCDPISGHTALYWYRQSLGQGLEFLIYFQGNSAPDKSGLPSDRFSAERTGGSVSTLTIQRTQQEDSAVYLCASSLNPSTDTQYFGPGTRLTVL.

Many counts were recorded for this clonotype. This rearrangement joins TRBV7-6 to TRBJ2-3; D unresolved. The CDR3 runs 14 residues. In germline, CDR1 is SGHVS, CDR2 FNYEAQ. Trimming pared 0 bases from V and 3 bases from J, leaving 7 bases between. The CDR3 nucleotides read TGTGCCAGCAGCTTAGCGTTCGGGACAGATACGCAGTATTTT. This encodes CASSLAFGTDTQYF.

This clonotype was observed many times. V gene TRBV7-7 combines with J gene TRBJ2-5; 7 nucleotides line up with TRBD1. V shed 2 bases, J shed 5 bases, and the junction held 5 bases outside the gene matches. Looked up from germline, CDR1 is SSHAT and CDR2 is FNYEAQ (reference sequence). CDR3 length: 14 residues. In DNA, the CDR3 is TGTGCCAGCAGCTTAACAGGGGTTAAGGAGACCCAGTACTTC. This sequence encodes CASSLTGVKETQYF.

This clonotype was detected ten times or more. CDR3 coding DNA: TGTGCCAGCAGCTCCCCGCGCACGGGCGAGGCGGCAGGCTACACCTTC. Its protein is CASSSPRTGEAAGYTF. This rearrangement joins TRBV7-8 to TRBJ1-2; no reliable D call. The CDR3 totals 16 residues. Trimming took 4 bases from V and 8 from J, leaving 23 bases between them. Looked up from germline, CDR1 is SGHVS and CDR2 is FQNEAQ.

This clonotype was counted a few times. The chain employs TRBV25-1 and TRBJ1-2; 9 nucleotides agree with TRBD1. Germline V lookup: CDR1 MGHDK, CDR2 SYGVNS. The CDR3 is 14 amino acids. The V and J ends lost 4 bases and 3 bases, in that order; junction bases with no gene match: 3. The CDR3 DNA reads TGTGCCAGCAGTGGAGGGACAGGGTACTATGGCTACACCTTC. This translates into CASSGGTGYYGYTF.

This clonotype was seen ten or more times. The rearrangement uses TRBV5-4 and TRBJ2-3; perhaps TRBD2 as D (5 bases). The CDR3 extends over 15 amino acids. Germline V CDR1 and CDR2: SGHNT, YYREEE (reference sequence). Between the trimmed V and J ends, which lost 5 bases and 0 bases, there was a span of 13 bases. The CDR3 DNA is TGTGCCAGCAGACCTCTAGGGAGTAGCACAGATACGCAGTATTTT. Protein sequence: CASRPLGSSTDTQYF.

This chain links TRBV20-1 with TRBJ2-5; D uncertain. Germline CDR1 DFQATT, CDR2 SNEGSKA (reference sequence). V lost 3 bases to trimming and J lost 6 bases, with 14 bases between them. This CDR3 is 13 amino acids long. CDR3 DNA: TGCAGTGCTAGGTTTTTGGCGGAGAAGACCCAGTACTTC. Translation gives CSARFLAEKTQYF.

This clonotype was seen at least ten times. This chain uses TRBV2 with TRBJ2-7, with D perhaps matching TRBD2 (5 bases). Trimming removed 5 bases at V and 6 bases at J, with 17 bases between. The CDR3 contains 14 residues. Germline V gene data show CDR1 as SNHLY and CDR2 as FYNNEI. The CDR3 spells CASSRTVLRVEQYF. CDR3 nucleotide sequence: TGTGCCAGCAGTCGGACTGTCCTTAGGGTCGAGCAGTACTTC.

The CDR3 is CASSFFGTRGEKLFF. The CDR3 DNA reads TGTGCCAGCAGTTTTTTCGGGACCAGGGGCGAAAAACTGTTTTTT. This sequence joins TRBV12-3 or TRBV12-4 and TRBJ1-4; D perhaps matches TRBD1 (6 bases). V was shortened by 3 bases and J by 8 bases, with 16 bases between the two germline ends. This CDR3 comprises 15 residues.

The chain recombines TRBV20-1 with TRBJ1-5, with 8 positions matching TRBD1. Germline V lookup: CDR1 DFQATT, CDR2 SNEGSKA (reference sequence). The trim removed 3 bases at V and 4 bases at J, leaving 8 bases unmatched. The CDR3 length is 15 residues. In DNA, the CDR3 is TGCAGTGCTAGTCCGACAGGGGTAAATAATCAGCCCCAGCATTTT. It translates to CSASPTGVNNQPQHF.

The sample holds many counts of this clonotype. The V and J genes are TRBV5-1 and TRBJ2-5, with D perhaps matching TRBD1 (6 bases). Germline CDR1 SGHRS, CDR2 YFSETQ. Trimming took 4 bases from V and 5 from J, leaving 12 bases between them. This CDR3 is built from 13 residues. This chain's CDR3 is CASSQGLRETQYF. The DNA of the CDR3 is TGCGCCAGCAGCCAGGGGCTAAGGGAGACCCAGTACTTC.

This clonotype was seen at least ten times. The rearrangement joins TRBV7-9 to TRBJ2-7; D ambiguous. The germline V and J ends were trimmed by 1 base and 3 bases, with 10 bases remaining between them. Per germline, CDR1 SEHNR and CDR2 FQNEAQ (reference sequence). The CDR3 has 14 amino acids. The CDR3 reads CASSLGSPDYEQYF. In DNA, the CDR3 is TGTGCCAGCAGCTTAGGGTCGCCGGACTACGAGCAGTACTTC.

This clonotype was picked up many times. The J gene is TRBJ1-5, the V gene TRBV7-2; 9 nucleotides match TRBD1. Trimming took 6 bases from V and 6 from J; bases not matched to a gene: 6. The CDR3 totals 14 residues. Germline V gene sequence: CDR1 SGHTA, CDR2 FQGNSA. As DNA, the CDR3 is TGTGCCAGCAGTGGAGACAGGGGGGCTCAGCCCCAGCATTTT. Translation gives CASSGDRGAQPQHF.

This clonotype has at least ten counts. The CDR3 DNA reads as TGTGCCAGCAGCCTCACCGGAGAGGTTTCACCCCTCCACTTT. Residues: CASSLTGEVSPLHF. The chain links TRBV25-1 to TRBJ1-6; D uncertain. V was pared by 6 bases and J by 9 bases, with 15 bases between. The length of the CDR3 is 14 residues. Germline V lookup: CDR1 MGHDK, CDR2 SYGVNS.

J is TRBJ1-1 and V is TRBV18; unclear D gene. Germline CDR1 is KGHSH and CDR2 is LQKENI. Trimming cost V 1 base and J 6 bases, with 9 bases left between them. The CDR3 runs 13 residues. As DNA, the CDR3 is TGTGCCAGCTCACCACGTGGGGAGCCTGAAGCTTTCTTT. Its translation: CASSPRGEPEAFF.

This clonotype was observed at least ten times. The chain links TRBV7-2 to TRBJ1-2, with D possibly matching TRBD1 (5 bases). The CDR3 totals 14 residues. The germline V and J ends were trimmed by 2 bases and 5 bases, with 12 bases remaining between them. The germline V gene has CDR1 SGHTA and CDR2 FQGNSA. The CDR3 protein is CASSLSQGGYGYTF. Here the CDR3 DNA reads TGTGCCAGCAGCTTATCGCAGGGTGGATATGGCTACACCTTC. Looking up the rest from reference TRBV7-2 and TRBJ1-2 gives the full variable domain: GAGVSQSPSNKVTEKGKDVELRCDPISGHTALYWYRQSLGQGLEFLIYFQGNSAPDKSGLPSDRFSAERTGGSVSTLTIQRTQQEDSAVYLCASSLSQGGYGYTFGSGTRLTVV.

The sample holds many counts of this clonotype. The chain employs TRBV12-3 or TRBV12-4 and TRBJ1-1; D ambiguous. V lost 8 bases, J lost 1 base, and 11 bases lay in between. CDR3 size: 13 residues. The CDR3 here is CASSEQENTEAFF. CDR3 in DNA: TGTGCCAGCTCTGAGCAGGAGAACACTGAAGCTTTCTTT.

The sample holds many counts of this clonotype. V gene TRBV12-3 or TRBV12-4 combines with J gene TRBJ1-2, with D unclear. CDR3 length equals 15 residues. The germline V and J ends were trimmed by 3 bases and 0 bases, with 11 bases remaining between them. The CDR3 coding sequence is TGTGCCAGCAGTTTTCGTCCGCAGACTAACTATGGCTACACCTTC. Its translation: CASSFRPQTNYGYTF.

The table lists this clonotype with many counts. The chain couples TRBV7-3 to TRBJ2-2; weak D call: TRBD2 (6 bases). Germline CDR1 reads SGHTA; CDR2 reads FQGTGA. The CDR3 is 14 amino acids. The V gene lost 5 bases and the J gene lost 4 bases, with 11 bases spanning the gap. The CDR3 region has the DNA TGTGCCAGCAGCCGGGACTCGAGCACCGGGGAGCTGTTTTTT. This translates into CASSRDSSTGELFF.

This chain connects TRBV12-3 or TRBV12-4 to TRBJ1-1; D is perhaps TRBD1 (5 bases). Trimming stripped 3 bases from V and 0 bases from J, with 14 bases between. The CDR3 extends over 16 amino acids. CDR3 nucleotides: TGTGCCAGCAGTTTTCACAGGCTTATAATGAACACTGAAGCTTTCTTT. Its protein is CASSFHRLIMNTEAFF.

This clonotype has a handful of counts. J is TRBJ1-2 and V is TRBV2, with D possibly matching TRBD1 (6 bases). The germline V and J ends were trimmed by 3 bases and 0 bases, with 11 bases remaining between them. This CDR3 is 15 amino acids long. CDR1 and CDR2 from the germline V gene are SNHLY and FYNNEI. The CDR3 region has the DNA TGTGCCAGCAGTGAGAGGGGGAAAACTAACTATGGCTACACCTTC. Amino acids: CASSERGKTNYGYTF.

This clonotype occurred many times. The rearrangement links TRBV2 to TRBJ1-1; D remains unclear. CDR1 and CDR2 (germline): SNHLY, FYNNEI. V lost 0 bases to trimming and J lost 5 bases, with 4 bases between them. The CDR3 runs to 12 residues. This CDR3 reads CASSEAMTEAFF. Here the CDR3 DNA reads TGTGCCAGCAGTGAAGCAATGACTGAAGCTTTCTTT.